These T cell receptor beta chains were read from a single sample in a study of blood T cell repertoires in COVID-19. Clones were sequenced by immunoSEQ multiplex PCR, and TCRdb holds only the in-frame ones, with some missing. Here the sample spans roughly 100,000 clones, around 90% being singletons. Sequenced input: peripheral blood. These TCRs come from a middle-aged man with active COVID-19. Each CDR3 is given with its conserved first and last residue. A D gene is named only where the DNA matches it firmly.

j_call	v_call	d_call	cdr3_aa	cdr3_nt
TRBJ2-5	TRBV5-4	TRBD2	CASTRSGGGQETQYF	TGTGCCAGCACAAGATCGGGGGGGGGACAAGAGACCCAGTACTTC
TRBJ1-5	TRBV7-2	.	CASSPPDQPQHF	TGTGCCAGCAGCCCCCCGGATCAGCCCCAGCATTTT
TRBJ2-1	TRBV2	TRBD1	CASSSRQGNEQFF	TGTGCCAGCAGTTCCCGACAGGGCAATGAGCAGTTCTTC
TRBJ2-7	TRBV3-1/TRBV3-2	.	CASSHGVYEQYF	TGTGCCAGCAGCCACGGGGTATACGAGCAGTACTTC
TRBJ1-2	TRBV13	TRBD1	CASSLDRGTHGYTF	TGTGCCAGCAGCCTGGACAGGGGGACCCATGGCTACACCTTC
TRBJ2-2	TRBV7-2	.	CASSLGRGTGELFF	TGTGCCAGCAGCTTAGGCAGAGGGACCGGGGAGCTGTTTTTT
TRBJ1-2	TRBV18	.	CASSRSGEGGYGYTF	TGTGCCAGCTCACGTTCAGGGGAAGGAGGCTATGGCTACACCTTC
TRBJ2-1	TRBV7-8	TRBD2	CASSLVGTSGYYNEQFF	TGTGCCAGCAGCTTAGTTGGGACTAGCGGGTATTACAATGAGCAGTTCTTC
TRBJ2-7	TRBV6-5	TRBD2	CASRRGGPKGYEQYF	TGTGCCAGCAGGCGGGGGGGGCCTAAAGGTTACGAGCAGTACTTC
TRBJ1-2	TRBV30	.	CASKGESYGYTF	TGTGCCTCAAAAGGGGAATCCTATGGCTACACCTTC
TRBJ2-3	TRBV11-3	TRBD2	CASSGRGTTDTQYF	TGTGCCAGCAGTGGGAGGGGTACCACAGATACGCAGTATTTT
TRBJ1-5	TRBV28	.	CASTLRARSQPQHF	TGTGCCAGCACCCTGAGGGCTCGGAGTCAGCCCCAGCATTTT
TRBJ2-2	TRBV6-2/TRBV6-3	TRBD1	CASSFRGQSGELFF	TGTGCCAGCAGTTTTAGGGGGCAGTCCGGGGAGCTGTTTTTT